The sequence of this T cell receptor (beta chain) was determined in a study of patients and donors after allogeneic stem cell transplantation. The germline V gene has CDR1 MDHEN and CDR2 SYDVKM. V lost 8 bases and J 5 bases, leaving 21 bases between the germline ends. There are 15 residues in the CDR3. TCRdb re-analysed the RT-PCR reads in MiXCR, keeping a single row per CDR3 protein. Among approximately 150,000 distinct CDR3 sequences, 30% were seen once, and the ten largest hold roughly 3%. The receptor's source is a human donor who was either an allogeneic HSCT recipient or a stem cell or donor lymphocyte infusion donor (not recorded which). It is not recorded whose cells these are; they may come from a transplant donor. This chain connects TRBV28 to TRBJ2-5; tentatively, D is TRBD2 (6 bases). Sequencing input: blood, either unsorted or a sorted T cell fraction (not recorded which). The CDR3 protein is CASDYREWGAETQYF. For the CDR3, the DNA is TGTGCCAGCGATTACCGGGAGTGGGGAGCGGAGACCCAGTACTTC. Variable domain in full (rest from reference TRBV28 and TRBJ2-5): DVKVTQSSRYLVKRTGEKVFLECVQDMDHENMFWYRQDPGLGLRLIYFSYDVKMKEKGDIPEGYSVSREKKERFSLILESASTNQTSMYLCASDYREWGAETQYFGPGTRLLVL.